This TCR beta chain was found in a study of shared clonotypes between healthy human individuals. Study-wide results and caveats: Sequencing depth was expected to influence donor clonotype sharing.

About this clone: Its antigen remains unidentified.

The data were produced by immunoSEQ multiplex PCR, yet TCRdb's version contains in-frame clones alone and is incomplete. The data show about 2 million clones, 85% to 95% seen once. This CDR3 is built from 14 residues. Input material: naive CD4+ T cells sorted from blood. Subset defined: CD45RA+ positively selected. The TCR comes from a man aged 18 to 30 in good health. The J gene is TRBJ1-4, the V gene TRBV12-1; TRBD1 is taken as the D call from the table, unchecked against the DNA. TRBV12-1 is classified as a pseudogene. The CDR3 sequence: CASRRDSRNEKLFF. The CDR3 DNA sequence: TGTGCCAGCAGAAGGGACAGTCGAAATGAAAAACTGTTTTTT.